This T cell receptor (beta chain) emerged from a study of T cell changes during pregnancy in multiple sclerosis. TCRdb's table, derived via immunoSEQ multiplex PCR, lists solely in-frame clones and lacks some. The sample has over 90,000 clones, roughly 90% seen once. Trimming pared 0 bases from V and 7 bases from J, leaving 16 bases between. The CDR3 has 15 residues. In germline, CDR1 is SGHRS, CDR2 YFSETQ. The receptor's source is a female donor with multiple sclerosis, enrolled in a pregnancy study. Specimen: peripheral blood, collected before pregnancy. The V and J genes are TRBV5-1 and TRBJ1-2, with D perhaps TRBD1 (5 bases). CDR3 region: CASSLVGLGSRGYTF. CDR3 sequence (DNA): TGCGCCAGCAGCTTGGTGGGGCTGGGGTCTCGTGGCTACACCTTC.